This T cell receptor (beta chain) is from a study of response to subunit inactivated influenza vaccine. Germline CDR1 is LGHNA and CDR2 is YNFKEQ. The CDR3 runs to 15 residues. Trimming cost V 0 bases and J 0 bases, with 7 bases left between them. MiXCR was run by TCRdb on the RT-PCR reads, yielding one entry per CDR3 protein. The table lists about 520,000 distinct CDR3 sequences, approximately 6.9% of them singletons. The sequencing used PBMCs from blood, collected 23 months after vaccination. This rearrangement joins TRBV4-2 to TRBJ2-3, with D unresolved. This clonotype was sampled from a man aged 50 to 69 who received an inactivated influenza vaccine. The CDR3 here is CASSQESSSTDTQYF. The DNA for the CDR3 is TGTGCCAGCAGCCAAGAGAGTTCTAGCACAGATACGCAGTATTTT.